This T cell receptor (beta chain) was captured in a study of T cells after yellow fever vaccination. On the study more broadly: Preparing low-cell-number fractions relied on SMART-Seq v4 Ultra Low Input. Overall study findings and caveats: Though it reached lower strength, the secondary response hit its peak faster, day 5 versus 15.

This clonotype came up a few times. Its antigen is still unknown. Researchers made TCR cDNA using 5'RACE template switching, and this step added a universal primer site and UMIs. One entry per CDR3 protein, called by TCRdb with MiXCR from the 5' RACE reads. The repertoire has 620,000 or so distinct CDR3 sequences, about 17% of them found once; the top ten carry 15% to 20%. V dropped 5 bases and J dropped 4 bases, with 11 bases sitting between them. This CDR3 has 13 amino acids. This clonotype was obtained from a man between 18 and 29 years old who received the YFV17D yellow fever vaccine. The chain uses TRBV12-3 or TRBV12-4 and TRBJ2-5; D is unclear. The material sequenced was PBMCs, taken 5 to 6 days after the first yellow fever vaccination. CDR3 in amino acids: CASSLNWGETQYF. In nucleotides, the CDR3 is TGTGCCAGCAGTCTCAATTGGGGAGAGACCCAGTACTTC.